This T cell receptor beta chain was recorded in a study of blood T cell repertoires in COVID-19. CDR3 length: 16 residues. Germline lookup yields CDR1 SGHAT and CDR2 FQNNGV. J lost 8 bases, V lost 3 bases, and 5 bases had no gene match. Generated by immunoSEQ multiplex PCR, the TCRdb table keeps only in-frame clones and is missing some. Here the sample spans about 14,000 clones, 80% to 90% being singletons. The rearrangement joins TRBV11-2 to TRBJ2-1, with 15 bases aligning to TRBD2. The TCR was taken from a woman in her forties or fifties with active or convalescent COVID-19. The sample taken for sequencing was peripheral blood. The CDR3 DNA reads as TGTGCCAGCAGCTTCGGACTAGCGGGGGGGCTCGATGAGCAGTTCTTC. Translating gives CASSFGLAGGLDEQFF.